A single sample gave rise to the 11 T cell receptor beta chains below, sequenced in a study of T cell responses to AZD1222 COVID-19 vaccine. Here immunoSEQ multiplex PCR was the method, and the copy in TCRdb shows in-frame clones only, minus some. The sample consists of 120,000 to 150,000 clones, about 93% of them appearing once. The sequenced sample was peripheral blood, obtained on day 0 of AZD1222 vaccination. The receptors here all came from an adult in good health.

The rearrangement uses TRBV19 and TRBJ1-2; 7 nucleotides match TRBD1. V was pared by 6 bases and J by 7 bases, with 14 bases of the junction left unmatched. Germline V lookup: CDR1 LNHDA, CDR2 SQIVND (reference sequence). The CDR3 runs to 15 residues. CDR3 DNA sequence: TGTGCCAGTAGCACTTGGGACAGTCGACTAGGTGGCTACACCTTC. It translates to CASSTWDSRLGGYTF.

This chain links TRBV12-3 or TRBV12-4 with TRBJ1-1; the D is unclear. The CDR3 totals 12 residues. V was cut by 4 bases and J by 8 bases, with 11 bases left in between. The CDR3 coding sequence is TGTGCCAGCAGTTGGGGAACGGGGGAAGCTTTCTTT. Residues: CASSWGTGEAFF.

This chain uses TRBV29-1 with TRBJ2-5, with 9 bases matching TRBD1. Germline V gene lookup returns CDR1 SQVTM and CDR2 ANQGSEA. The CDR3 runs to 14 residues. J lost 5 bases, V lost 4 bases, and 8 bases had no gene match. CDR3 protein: CSVGQGVEGETQYF. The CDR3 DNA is TGCAGCGTTGGACAGGGGGTGGAGGGGGAGACCCAGTACTTC.

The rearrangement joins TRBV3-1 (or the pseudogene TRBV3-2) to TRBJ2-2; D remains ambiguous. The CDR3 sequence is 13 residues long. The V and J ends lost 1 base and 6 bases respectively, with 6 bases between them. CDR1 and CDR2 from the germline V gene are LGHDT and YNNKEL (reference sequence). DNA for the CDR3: TGTGCCAGCAGCCAAGTAGGGCCCGGGGAGCTGTTTTTT. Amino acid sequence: CASSQVGPGELFF.

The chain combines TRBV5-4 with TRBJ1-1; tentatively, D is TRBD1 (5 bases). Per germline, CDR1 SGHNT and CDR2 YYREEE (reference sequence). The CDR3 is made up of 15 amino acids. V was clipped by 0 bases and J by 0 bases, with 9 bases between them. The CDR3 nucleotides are TGTGCCAGCAGCTTGGAGTCAGGGATGAACACTGAAGCTTTCTTT. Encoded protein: CASSLESGMNTEAFF.

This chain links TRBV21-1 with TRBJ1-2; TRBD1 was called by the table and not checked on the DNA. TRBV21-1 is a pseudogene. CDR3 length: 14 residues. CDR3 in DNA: TGTGCCAGCAGGCCCTGGGAAGGGGACTATGGCTACACCTTC. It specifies CASRPWEGDYGYTF.

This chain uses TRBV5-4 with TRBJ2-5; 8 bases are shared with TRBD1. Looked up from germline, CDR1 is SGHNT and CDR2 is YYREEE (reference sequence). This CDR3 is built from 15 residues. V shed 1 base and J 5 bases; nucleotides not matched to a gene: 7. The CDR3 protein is CASSLSQGVWETQYF. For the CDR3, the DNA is TGTGCCAGCAGCTTGTCACAGGGGGTTTGGGAGACCCAGTACTTC.

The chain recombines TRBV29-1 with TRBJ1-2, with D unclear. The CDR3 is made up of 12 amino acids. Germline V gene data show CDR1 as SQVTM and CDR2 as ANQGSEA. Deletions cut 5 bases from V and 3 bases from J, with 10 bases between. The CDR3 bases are TGCAGCGTTCCGGGTACCTACTATGGCTACACCTTC. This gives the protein CSVPGTYYGYTF.

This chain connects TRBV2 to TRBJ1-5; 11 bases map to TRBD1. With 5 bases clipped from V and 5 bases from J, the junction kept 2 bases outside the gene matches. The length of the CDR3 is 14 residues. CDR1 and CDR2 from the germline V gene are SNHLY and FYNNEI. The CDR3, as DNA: TGTGCCAGCAGTAAGGGACAGGGGGATCAGCCCCAGCATTTT. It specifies CASSKGQGDQPQHF.

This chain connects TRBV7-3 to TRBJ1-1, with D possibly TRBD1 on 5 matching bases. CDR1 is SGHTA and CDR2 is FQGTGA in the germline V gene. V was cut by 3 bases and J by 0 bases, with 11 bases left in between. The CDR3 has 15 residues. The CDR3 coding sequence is TGTGCCAGCAGCTTCGCGGGACTCATGAACACTGAAGCTTTCTTT. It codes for CASSFAGLMNTEAFF. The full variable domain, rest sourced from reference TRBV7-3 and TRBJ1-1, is GAGVSQTPSNKVTEKGKYVELRCDPISGHTALYWYRQSLGQGPEFLIYFQGTGAADDSGLPNDRFFAVRPEGSVSTLKIQRTERGDSAVYLCASSFAGLMNTEAFFGQGTRLTVV.

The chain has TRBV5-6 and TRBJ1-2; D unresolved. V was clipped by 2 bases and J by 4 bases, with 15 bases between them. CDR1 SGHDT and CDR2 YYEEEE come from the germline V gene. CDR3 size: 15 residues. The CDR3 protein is CASSLSRETGYGYTF. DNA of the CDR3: TGTGCCAGCAGCTTATCCCGGGAGACCGGCTATGGCTACACCTTC.